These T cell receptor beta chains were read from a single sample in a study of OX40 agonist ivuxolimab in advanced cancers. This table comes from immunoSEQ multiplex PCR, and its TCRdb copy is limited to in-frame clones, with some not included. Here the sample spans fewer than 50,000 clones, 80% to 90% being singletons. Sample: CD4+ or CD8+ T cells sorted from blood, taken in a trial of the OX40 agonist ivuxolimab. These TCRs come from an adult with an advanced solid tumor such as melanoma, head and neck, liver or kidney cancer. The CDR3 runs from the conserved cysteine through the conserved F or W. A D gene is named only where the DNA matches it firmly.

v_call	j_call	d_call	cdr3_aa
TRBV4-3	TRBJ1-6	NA	CASSQSWGGLGSPLHF
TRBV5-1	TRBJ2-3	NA	CASRYGQSADTQYF
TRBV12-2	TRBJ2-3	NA	CASRLAIWGGDTQYF
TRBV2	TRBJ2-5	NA	CASSPTPETQYF
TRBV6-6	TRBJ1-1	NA	CASRRTDPREAFF
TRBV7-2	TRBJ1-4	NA	CASSMNLGSYNEKLFF
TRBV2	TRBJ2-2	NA	CASSDEGGEGELFF
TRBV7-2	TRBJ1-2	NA	CASSSKGGYGYTF
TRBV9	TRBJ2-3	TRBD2	CASSYGLAGGPTDTQYF
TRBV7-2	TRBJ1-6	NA	CASSSEGSYNSPLHF
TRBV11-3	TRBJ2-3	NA	CASSLVLASTDTQYF
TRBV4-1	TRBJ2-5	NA	CASSRQYSQETQYF
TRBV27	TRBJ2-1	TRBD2	CASSLPSGGYNEQFF
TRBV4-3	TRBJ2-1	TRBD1	CASSQGGTEYNEQFF
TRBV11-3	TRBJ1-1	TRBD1	CASSFQTGGEEAFF
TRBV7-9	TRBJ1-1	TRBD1	CASSLGQDAEAFF
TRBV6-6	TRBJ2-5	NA	CASSYSRQLAAAQYF
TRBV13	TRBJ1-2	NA	CASSLGGGYTF
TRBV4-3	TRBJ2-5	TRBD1	CASSQEGTGGFPQYF
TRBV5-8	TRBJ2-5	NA	CASTPGGGDGETQYF
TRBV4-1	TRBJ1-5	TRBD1	CASSHRQGLSNQPQHF
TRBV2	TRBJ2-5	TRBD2	CASSTSGGAGETQYF
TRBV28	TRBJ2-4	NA	CASSLRTLAKNIQYF
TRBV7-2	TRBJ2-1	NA	CASSAKGGSSYNEQFF
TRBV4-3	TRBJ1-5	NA	CASSQDRSWPQHF
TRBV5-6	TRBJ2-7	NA	CASSFLSTSSYEQYF
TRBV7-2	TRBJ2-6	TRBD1	CASSRRGLSSGANVLTF
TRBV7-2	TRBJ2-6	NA	CASSLGGIGANVLTF
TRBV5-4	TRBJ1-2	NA	CASSKDYGYTF
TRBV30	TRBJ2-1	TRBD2	CAWSSGGLGNEQFF
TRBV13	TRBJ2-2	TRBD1	CASSLDRGRTGELFF
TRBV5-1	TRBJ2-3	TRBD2	CASSLWRGTSGGTDTQYF
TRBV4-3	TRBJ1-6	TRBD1	CASSQDGRGQNSPLHF
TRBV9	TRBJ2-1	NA	CASSVQGGTNSYNEQFF